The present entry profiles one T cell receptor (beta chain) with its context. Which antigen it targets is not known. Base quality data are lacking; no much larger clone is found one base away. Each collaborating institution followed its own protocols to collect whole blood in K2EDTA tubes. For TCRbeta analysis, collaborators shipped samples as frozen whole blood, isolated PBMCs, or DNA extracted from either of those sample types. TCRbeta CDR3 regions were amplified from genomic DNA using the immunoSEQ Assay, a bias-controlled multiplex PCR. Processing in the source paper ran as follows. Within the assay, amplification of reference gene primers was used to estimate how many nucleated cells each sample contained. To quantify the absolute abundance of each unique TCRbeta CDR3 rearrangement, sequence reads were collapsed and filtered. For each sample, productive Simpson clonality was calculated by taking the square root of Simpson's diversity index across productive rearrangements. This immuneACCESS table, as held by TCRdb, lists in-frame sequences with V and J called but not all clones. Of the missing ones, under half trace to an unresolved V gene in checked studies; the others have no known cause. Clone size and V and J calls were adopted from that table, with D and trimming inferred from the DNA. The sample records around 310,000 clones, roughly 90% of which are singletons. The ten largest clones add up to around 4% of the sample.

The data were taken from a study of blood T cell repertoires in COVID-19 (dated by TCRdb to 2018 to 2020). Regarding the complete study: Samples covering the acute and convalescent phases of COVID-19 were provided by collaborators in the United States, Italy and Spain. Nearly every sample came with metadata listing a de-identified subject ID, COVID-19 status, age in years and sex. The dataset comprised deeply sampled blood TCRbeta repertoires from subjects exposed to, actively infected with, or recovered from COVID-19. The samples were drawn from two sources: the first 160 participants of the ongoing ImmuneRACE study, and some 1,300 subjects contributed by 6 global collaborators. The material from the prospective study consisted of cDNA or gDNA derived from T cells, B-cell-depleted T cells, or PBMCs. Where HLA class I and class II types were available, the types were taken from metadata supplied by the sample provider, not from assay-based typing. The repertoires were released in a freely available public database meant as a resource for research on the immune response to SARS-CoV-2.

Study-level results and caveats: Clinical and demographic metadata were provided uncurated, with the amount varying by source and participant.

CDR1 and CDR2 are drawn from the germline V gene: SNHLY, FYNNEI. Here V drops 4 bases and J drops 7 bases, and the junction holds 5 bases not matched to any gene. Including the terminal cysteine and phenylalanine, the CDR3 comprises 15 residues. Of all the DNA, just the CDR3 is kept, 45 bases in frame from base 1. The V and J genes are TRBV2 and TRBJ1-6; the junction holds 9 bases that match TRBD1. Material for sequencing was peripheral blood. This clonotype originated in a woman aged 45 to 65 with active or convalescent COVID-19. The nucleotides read TGTGCCAGCAGTGGAAGGACAGGGGTAAATTCACCCCTCCACTTT. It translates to CASSGRTGVNSPLHF.